These 30 T cell receptor beta chains were all obtained from the same sample, sequenced in a study of Ad26.COV2.S vaccination and SARS-CoV-2 variants. Sequenced by immunoSEQ multiplex PCR; TCRdb stores in-frame clones only, minus some. Of about 480,000 clones in the sample, approximately 90% were seen once. Treatment denoted: 19 received Ad26.COV2.S at low or high dose, single or two shots; five or six received placebo; per-sample allocation not given. Vaccine and placebo recipients were sampled on day 63 after the first injection. This material consisted of peripheral blood, taken in a trial of Ad26.COV2.S vaccine versus placebo. The receptors were sampled from a person between 18 and 59 years old who received the Ad26.COV2.S COVID-19 vaccine or a placebo.

At least ten counts were recorded for this clone. The chain uses TRBV5-1 and TRBJ1-5; D not certain. The CDR3 extends over 15 amino acids. The V and J ends lost 4 bases and 5 bases respectively, with 16 bases between them. CDR1 SGHRS and CDR2 YFSETQ come from the germline V gene. This CDR3 reads CASSPAGVGYQPQHF. CDR3 bases: TGCGCCAGCAGCCCTGCGGGAGTCGGGTATCAGCCCCAGCATTTT.

This chain connects TRBV30 to TRBJ2-1; D possibly corresponds to TRBD2 (6 bases). From germline, CDR1 is GTSNPN and CDR2 SVGIG (reference sequence). The CDR3 sequence is 15 residues long. V dropped 4 bases and J dropped 2 bases, with 15 bases sitting between them. The CDR3 region has the DNA TGTGCCTGGATCTTAGCGGACTTCACCTACAATGAGCAGTTCTTC. Amino acid sequence: CAWILADFTYNEQFF.

This chain links TRBV7-2 with TRBJ2-5; 15 bases match TRBD2. CDR1 and CDR2 (germline): SGHTA, FQGNSA. Trimming removed 5 bases from V and 4 bases from J; junction bases left unmatched: 8. The CDR3 consists of 17 residues. The CDR3 DNA reads TGTGCCAGCAGCGGTGGACTAGCGGGAGGGCCATTAGAGACCCAGTACTTC. Translating gives CASSGGLAGGPLETQYF.

This rearrangement joins TRBV6-2 or TRBV6-3 to TRBJ1-3; D remains ambiguous. The V end was cut by 1 base, the J end by 2 bases, with 9 bases between. Germline-derived CDR1 and CDR2 are MNHEY and SVGEGT. This CDR3 contains 15 residues. CDR3 DNA sequence: TGTGCCAGCAGTTACTTCGTCAGCGCTGGAAACACCATATATTTT. Protein sequence: CASSYFVSAGNTIYF.

V and J are TRBV5-1 and TRBJ1-2; the match to TRBD1 covers 7 bases. The CDR3 covers 15 residues. V was clipped by 4 bases and J by 3 bases; unmatched bases: 9. Germline V lookup: CDR1 SGHRS, CDR2 YFSETQ. The CDR3 is CASSPSGQMYYGYTF. Here the CDR3 DNA reads TGCGCCAGCAGCCCGTCGGGACAGATGTACTATGGCTACACCTTC.

The V and J genes are TRBV6-2 or TRBV6-3 and TRBJ2-1; 12 bases fit TRBD2. The trim removed 4 bases at V and 3 bases at J, leaving 7 bases unmatched. Germline lookup yields CDR1 MNHEY and CDR2 SVGEGT. CDR3 length equals 17 residues. The CDR3 sequence is CASSFFPTSGSYNEQFF. CDR3 bases: TGTGCCAGCAGTTTTTTTCCGACTAGCGGGAGCTACAATGAGCAGTTCTTC.

This clone was detected once. The chain uses TRBV4-1 and TRBJ1-2; no clear D. V was pared by 1 base and J by 7 bases, with 4 bases between. The CDR3 totals 11 residues. CDR1 MGHRA and CDR2 YSYEKL come from the germline V gene. The CDR3 protein is CASSQGGGYTF. CDR3 coding DNA: TGCGCCAGCAGCCAAGGGGGTGGCTACACCTTC.

This clone was found a few times. This chain connects TRBV14 to TRBJ1-3; D uncertain. The V end was cut by 2 bases, the J end by 0 bases, with 8 bases between. The CDR3 runs 15 residues. The V gene's germline CDR1 is SGHDN and CDR2 FVKESK. CDR3 sequence reads: CASSQSPASGNTIYF. The CDR3 nucleotides are TGTGCCAGCAGCCAATCACCGGCCTCTGGAAACACCATATATTTT.

This chain links TRBV7-9 with TRBJ2-3, with a possible D match to TRBD1 (5 bases). V lost 2 bases, J lost 6 bases, and 12 bases lay in between. Germline CDR1 reads SEHNR; CDR2 reads FQNEAQ (reference sequence). The CDR3 totals 14 residues. CDR3 loop: CASSLQGFVDTQYF. CDR3 coding DNA: TGTGCCAGCAGCTTACAGGGCTTCGTCGATACGCAGTATTTT.

The chain is built from TRBV10-3 and TRBJ1-5; D not resolved. CDR1 is ENHRY and CDR2 is SYGVKD in the germline V gene. Trimming stripped 11 bases from V and 3 bases from J, with 14 bases between. This CDR3 comprises 13 residues. The CDR3 here is CASHDNFNQPQHF. The CDR3 DNA sequence: TGTGCCTCGCACGACAATTTCAATCAGCCCCAGCATTTT.

The J gene is TRBJ1-6, the V gene TRBV7-2; perhaps TRBD1 as D (5 bases). V was shortened by 3 bases and J by 7 bases, with 13 bases between the two germline ends. In germline, CDR1 is SGHTA, CDR2 FQGNSA. The CDR3 has 15 residues. CDR3 region: CASSLEGRANSPLHF. The DNA for the CDR3 is TGTGCCAGCAGCTTGGAGGGGCGCGCCAATTCACCCCTCCACTTT.

A single count supports this clone. The CDR3 bases are TGTGCCAGCAGTGAACAGGGCCTCTCTGGAAACACCATATATTTT. Encoded protein: CASSEQGLSGNTIYF. The gene calls are TRBV2 and TRBJ1-3, with D perhaps TRBD1 (5 bases). V was cut by 2 bases and J by 0 bases, with 8 bases left in between. The CDR3 contains 15 residues. CDR1 is SNHLY and CDR2 is FYNNEI in the germline V gene.

The rearrangement joins TRBV7-3 to TRBJ2-3; TRBD2 agrees at 8 bases. Germline CDR1 is SGHTA and CDR2 is FQGTGA. The CDR3 loop spans 16 amino acids. Germline trimming cut 2 bases from V and 0 bases from J; bases unmatched to any gene: 4. The CDR3 sequence is CASSLVAGLSTDTQYF. The DNA of the CDR3 is TGTGCCAGCAGCTTAGTAGCGGGACTAAGCACAGATACGCAGTATTTT.

The gene calls are TRBV5-1 and TRBJ1-1; D is ambiguous. This CDR3 spans 12 amino acids. Germline V gene sequence: CDR1 SGHRS, CDR2 YFSETQ. Trimming pared 4 bases from V and 6 bases from J, leaving 10 bases between. Here the CDR3 DNA reads TGCGCCAGCAGCCCTGACAACTCTGAAGCTTTCTTT. Translating gives CASSPDNSEAFF.

The chain links TRBV19 to TRBJ2-2, with D unresolved. The V and J ends lost 4 bases and 6 bases respectively, with 15 bases between them. Germline V gene lookup returns CDR1 LNHDA and CDR2 SQIVND (reference sequence). The CDR3 has 15 amino acids. The DNA for the CDR3 is TGTGCCAGTAGTACCCCGGGTCTACGGCCCGGGGAGCTGTTTTTT. This codes for CASSTPGLRPGELFF.

In this sample, this clone turned up once. This chain links TRBV4-1 with TRBJ2-7; D is possibly TRBD1 (5 bases). V lost 2 bases to trimming and J lost 4 bases, with 12 bases between them. From germline, CDR1 is MGHRA and CDR2 YSYEKL. There are 14 residues in the CDR3. CDR3 in DNA: TGCGCCAGCAGCCAATGGGATGGGGCATACGAGCAGTACTTC. It encodes CASSQWDGAYEQYF.

This chain connects TRBV3-1 (or the pseudogene TRBV3-2) to TRBJ2-3, with D unclear. V was pared by 3 bases and J by 1 base, with 5 bases between. The CDR3 consists of 13 residues. The germline CDR1 and CDR2 sequences are LGHDT and YNNKEL (reference sequence). The CDR3 loop reads CASSHWGTDTQYF. CDR3 coding DNA: TGTGCCAGCAGCCATTGGGGCACAGATACGCAGTATTTT.

V is TRBV15 and J is TRBJ2-3, with 10 nucleotides matching TRBD1. Germline-derived CDR1 and CDR2 are LNHNV and YYDKDF (reference sequence). CDR3 length: 16 amino acids. J was trimmed by 4 bases and V by 6 bases; bases with no gene match: 10. The CDR3 bases are TGTGCCACCAGTAACGACAGGGGGCTCGTCGCAGATACGCAGTATTTT. It encodes CATSNDRGLVADTQYF.

The rearrangement links TRBV10-3 to TRBJ1-2, with a weak D call TRBD1 (6 bases). Per germline, CDR1 ENHRY and CDR2 SYGVKD. The V end lost 2 bases, the J end lost 4 bases, and 8 bases lay between the germline ends. This CDR3 has 13 amino acids. The CDR3 sequence is CAISETGFYGYTF. CDR3 coding DNA: TGTGCCATCAGTGAGACAGGGTTCTATGGCTACACCTTC.

V and J are TRBV10-2 and TRBJ2-2; 10 nucleotides agree with TRBD2. Germline CDR1 reads WSHSY; CDR2 reads SAAADI. The CDR3 is 16 amino acids. Trimming took 3 bases from V and 7 from J; bases not matched to a gene: 8. This CDR3 is CASSDPASGSVGELFF. The CDR3 nucleotides read TGCGCCAGCAGTGACCCGGCTAGCGGGAGCGTCGGGGAGCTGTTTTTT.

This clone was detected a few times. The chain employs TRBV28 and TRBJ1-6; 7 bases align to TRBD1. The trim removed 9 bases at V and 7 bases at J, leaving 9 bases unmatched. There are 14 residues in the CDR3. The germline gives CDR1 MDHEN, CDR2 SYDVKM. The CDR3 sequence is CASTSGQQNSPLHF. For the CDR3, the DNA is TGTGCCAGTACCTCGGGACAGCAAAATTCACCCCTCCACTTT.

The gene calls are TRBV6-4 and TRBJ1-5, with D possibly TRBD1 on 6 matching bases. The CDR3 extends over 13 amino acids. V was clipped by 5 bases and J by 7 bases, with 12 bases between them. Germline-derived CDR1 and CDR2 are MRHNA and SNTAGT. This CDR3 reads CASSITQGQPQHF. The CDR3 DNA is TGTGCCAGCAGTATCACCCAGGGGCAGCCCCAGCATTTT.

The V gene is TRBV30, the J gene TRBJ1-2; D ambiguous. V lost 3 bases and J 5 bases, leaving 7 bases between the germline ends. Germline CDR1 is GTSNPN and CDR2 is SVGIG (reference sequence). The CDR3 sequence is 11 residues long. CDR3: CAWRPLYGYTF. The DNA for the CDR3 is TGTGCCTGGAGGCCGCTGTATGGCTACACCTTC. The whole variable domain, filled in from reference TRBV30 and TRBJ1-2, reads SQTIHQWPATLVQPVGSPLSLECTVEGTSNPNLYWYRQAAGRGLQLLFYSVGIGQISSEVPQNLSASRPQDRQFILSSKKLLLSDSGFYLCAWRPLYGYTFGSGTRLTVV.

To note about this clone: An end of the junction differs from the germline gene, which may be a read error. The rearrangement uses TRBV7-7 and TRBJ2-1; no firm D call. The CDR3 is 15 residues long. CDR1 is SSHAT and CDR2 is FNYEAQ in the germline V gene (reference sequence). The CDR3 nucleotides are TGTGCTAGCACCCCTGGACCCAGCCCTTACAATGAGCAGTTCTTC. Protein: CASTPGPSPYNEQFF.

This rearrangement joins TRBV2 to TRBJ2-5; no firm D call. CDR3 size: 11 residues. V lost 3 bases, J lost 7 bases, and 6 bases lay in between. Germline V gene sequence: CDR1 SNHLY, CDR2 FYNNEI. CDR3 loop: CASSDPGTQYF. The CDR3 nucleotides read TGTGCCAGCAGTGATCCGGGGACCCAGTACTTC. Complete variable domain (other parts from reference TRBV2 and TRBJ2-5): EPEVTQTPSHQVTQMGQEVILRCVPISNHLYFYWYRQILGQKVEFLVSFYNNEISEKSEIFDDQFSVERPDGSNFTLKIRSTKLEDSAMYFCASSDPGTQYFGPGTRLLVL.

The chain uses TRBV30 and TRBJ2-7; 9 bases agree with TRBD2. This CDR3 has 13 amino acids. Germline values: CDR1 GTSNPN, CDR2 SVGIG (reference sequence). V dropped 8 bases and J dropped 1; count of bases not matched to a gene: 6. CDR3 sequence reads: CAHSLAGSYEQYF. CDR3 coding DNA: TGTGCCCATAGCCTAGCGGGGTCCTACGAGCAGTACTTC.

The rearrangement uses TRBV2 and TRBJ1-2, with TRBD1 matching 7 bases. The CDR3 loop spans 15 amino acids. Germline CDR1 is SNHLY and CDR2 is FYNNEI. V shed 1 base, J shed 2 bases, and the junction held 4 bases outside the gene matches. The CDR3 protein is CASSEGTGWNYGYTF. Here the CDR3 DNA reads TGTGCCAGCAGTGAAGGGACAGGCTGGAACTATGGCTACACCTTC.

As concerns this clone: Germline is not matched at one junction end, which may reflect a read error. This rearrangement joins TRBV19 to TRBJ2-7, with TRBD1 matching 7 bases. Germline loops: CDR1 LNHDA, CDR2 SQIVND (reference sequence). The CDR3 is 12 amino acids. CDR3 residues: CASSLRQGAPPF. The CDR3 coding sequence is TGTGCCAGTAGTCTCCGACAGGGCGCCCCACCCTTC.

This sequence joins TRBV18 and TRBJ2-3; TRBD2 aligns across 9 bases. The CDR3 totals 16 residues. CDR1 KGHSH and CDR2 LQKENI come from the germline V gene. The J segment lost 2 bases and the V segment lost 1 base, leaving 4 bases of the junction unmatched. CDR3 in DNA: TGTGCCAGCTCACCACGGCTAGCGGGATCCACAGATACGCAGTATTTT. Amino acids: CASSPRLAGSTDTQYF.

This chain connects TRBV19 to TRBJ2-2, with TRBD2 as a possible D gene (6 bases). The length of the CDR3 is 15 residues. V was trimmed by 6 bases and J by 5 bases, leaving 16 bases between them. From germline, CDR1 is LNHDA and CDR2 SQIVND (reference sequence). The CDR3: CASSHRTGLTGELFF. The CDR3 DNA reads as TGTGCCAGTAGCCATCGGACGGGACTGACCGGGGAGCTGTTTTTT.